Below are 7 T cell receptor beta chains sequenced from a single sample in a study of blood T cell repertoires in COVID-19. The method was immunoSEQ multiplex PCR; TCRdb's version includes in-frame clones alone and lacks a portion of them. The sample carries 380,000 or so clones, around 87% recorded once. The sequenced sample was PBMCs or T cells enriched from blood (not recorded which). These receptors all stem from a man aged 25 to 45 who had recovered from COVID-19.

This clone came up once. V is TRBV5-1 and J is TRBJ2-7; D not certain. Deletions cut 1 base from V and 5 bases from J, with 10 bases between. Germline assignment: CDR1 SGHRS and CDR2 YFSETQ. This CDR3 contains 13 residues. The CDR3, as DNA: TGCGCCAGCAGCTTGACAGCCATGAACGAGCAGTACTTC. The encoded protein is CASSLTAMNEQYF.

The chain carries TRBV6-5 and TRBJ1-5; the match to TRBD1 covers 10 bases. Germline V lookup: CDR1 MNHEY, CDR2 SVGAGI. This CDR3 spans 16 amino acids. Trimming removed 4 bases from V and 4 bases from J; junction bases left unmatched: 7. CDR3 sequence reads: CASSSGQGSSNQPQHF. For the CDR3, the DNA is TGTGCCAGCAGTTCGGGACAGGGGTCCTCAAATCAGCCCCAGCATTTT.

The J gene is TRBJ2-5, the V gene TRBV5-1; 9 bases are a match to TRBD1. The J segment lost 5 bases and the V segment lost 4 bases, leaving 9 bases of the junction unmatched. This CDR3 comprises 15 residues. Germline V gene data show CDR1 as SGHRS and CDR2 as YFSETQ. As DNA, the CDR3 is TGCGCCAGCAGCCAGCTGACAGGGGGACTCGAGACCCAGTACTTC. It translates to CASSQLTGGLETQYF.

The rearrangement uses TRBV5-6 and TRBJ1-1; unclear D gene. Germline CDR1 reads SGHDT; CDR2 reads YYEEEE. V was shortened by 0 bases and J by 4 bases, with 10 bases between the two germline ends. This CDR3 has 14 residues. CDR3 protein: CASSLGAVTTEAFF. In nucleotides, the CDR3 is TGTGCCAGCAGCTTGGGCGCGGTAACCACTGAAGCTTTCTTT.

The genes are TRBV5-1 and TRBJ2-5; 12 bases match TRBD1. Germline V lookup: CDR1 SGHRS, CDR2 YFSETQ. Losses at the gene ends were 4 bases for V and 1 base for J; bases not matched to a gene: 5. The CDR3 extends over 16 amino acids. The CDR3 DNA sequence: TGCGCCAGCAGCGGAGGGACAGGGGGCTTCCAAGAGACCCAGTACTTC. Residues: CASSGGTGGFQETQYF.

The chain joins TRBV7-6 to TRBJ2-3; 8 bases fit TRBD2. V gave up 8 bases and J gave up 4 bases; unmatched junction bases: 11. The CDR3 spans 15 residues. Germline V CDR1 and CDR2: SGHVS, FNYEAQ. CDR3 loop: CASSPESGGSDTQYF. DNA of the CDR3: TGTGCCAGCTCCCCGGAGAGCGGGGGTTCAGATACGCAGTATTTT.

The chain joins TRBV4-1 to TRBJ1-6; D is ambiguous. Trimming removed 0 bases at V and 0 bases at J, with 9 bases between. This CDR3 spans 17 amino acids. Per germline, CDR1 MGHRA and CDR2 YSYEKL. DNA of the CDR3: TGCGCCAGCAGCCAAGATAGAGGATTCTCCTATAATTCACCCCTCCACTTT. It yields the protein CASSQDRGFSYNSPLHF.